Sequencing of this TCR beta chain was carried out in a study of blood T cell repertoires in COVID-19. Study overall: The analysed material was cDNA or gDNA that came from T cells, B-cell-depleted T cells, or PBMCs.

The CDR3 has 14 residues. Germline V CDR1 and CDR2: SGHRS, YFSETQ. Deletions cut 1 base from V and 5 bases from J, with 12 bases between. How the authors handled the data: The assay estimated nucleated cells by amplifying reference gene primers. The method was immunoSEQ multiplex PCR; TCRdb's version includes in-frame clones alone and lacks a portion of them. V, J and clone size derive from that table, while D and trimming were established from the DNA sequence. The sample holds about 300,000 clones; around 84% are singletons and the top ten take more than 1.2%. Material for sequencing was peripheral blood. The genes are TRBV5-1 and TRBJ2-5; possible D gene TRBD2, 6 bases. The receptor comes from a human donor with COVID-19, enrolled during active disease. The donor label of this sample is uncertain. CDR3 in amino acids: CASSLSGVGETQYF. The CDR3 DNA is TGCGCCAGCAGCTTGTCGGGAGTTGGGGAGACCCAGTACTTC.